What follows is one T cell receptor (beta chain) and its context. This sample stems from a study of blood T cell repertoires in COVID-19. Method: immunoSEQ multiplex PCR; TCRdb's copy keeps in-frame clones and lacks some. Of about 270,000 clones in the sample, 85% to 90% are singletons; the top ten hold 10% to 15%. V lost 6 bases and J 4 bases, leaving 12 bases between the germline ends. From germline, CDR1 is MDHEN and CDR2 SYDVKM. The CDR3 length is 13 residues. This receptor was obtained from a human donor in a cohort sampled during active COVID-19. Source material: peripheral blood. V is TRBV28 and J is TRBJ2-5; a weak D match, TRBD2 (6 bases). The chain's CDR3 is CASSDRDLETQYF. Written as DNA, the CDR3 is TGTGCCAGCAGCGACCGGGACTTAGAGACCCAGTACTTC.